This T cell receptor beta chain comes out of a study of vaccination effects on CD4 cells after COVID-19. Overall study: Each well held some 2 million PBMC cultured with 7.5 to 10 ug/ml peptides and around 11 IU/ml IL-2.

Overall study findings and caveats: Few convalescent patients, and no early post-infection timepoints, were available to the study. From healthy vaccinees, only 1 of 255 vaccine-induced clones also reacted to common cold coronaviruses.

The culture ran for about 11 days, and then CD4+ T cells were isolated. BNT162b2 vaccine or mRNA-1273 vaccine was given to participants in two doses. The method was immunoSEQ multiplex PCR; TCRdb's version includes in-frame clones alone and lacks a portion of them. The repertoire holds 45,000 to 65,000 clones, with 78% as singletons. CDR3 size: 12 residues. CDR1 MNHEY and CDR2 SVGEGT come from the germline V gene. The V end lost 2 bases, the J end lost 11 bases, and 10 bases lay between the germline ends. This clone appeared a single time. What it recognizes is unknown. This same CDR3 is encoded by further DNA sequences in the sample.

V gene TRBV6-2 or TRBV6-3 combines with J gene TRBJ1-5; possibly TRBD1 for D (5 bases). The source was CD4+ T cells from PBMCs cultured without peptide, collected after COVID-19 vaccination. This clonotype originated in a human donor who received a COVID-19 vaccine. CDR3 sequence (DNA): TGTGCCAGCAGTTACGGGGGTGGGGCCCAGCATTTT. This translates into CASSYGGGAQHF.